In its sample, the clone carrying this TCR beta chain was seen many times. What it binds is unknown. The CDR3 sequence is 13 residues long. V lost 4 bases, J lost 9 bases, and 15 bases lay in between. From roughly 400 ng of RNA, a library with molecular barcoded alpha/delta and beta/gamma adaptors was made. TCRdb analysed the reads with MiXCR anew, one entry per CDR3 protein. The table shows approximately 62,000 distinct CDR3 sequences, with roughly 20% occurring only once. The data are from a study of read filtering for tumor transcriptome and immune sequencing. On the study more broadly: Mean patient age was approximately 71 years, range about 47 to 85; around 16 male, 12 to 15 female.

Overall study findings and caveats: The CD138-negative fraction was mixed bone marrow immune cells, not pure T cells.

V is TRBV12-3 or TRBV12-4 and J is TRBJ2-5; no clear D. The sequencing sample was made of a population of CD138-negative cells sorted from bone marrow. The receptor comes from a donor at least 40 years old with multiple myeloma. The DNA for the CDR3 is TGTGCCAGCAGTTCGGGCCCTCGGACGGCCCAGTACTTC. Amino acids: CASSSGPRTAQYF.